The rows below give T cell receptor beta chains drawn from one sample of a study of blood T cell repertoires in COVID-19. Measured with immunoSEQ multiplex PCR; TCRdb has only the in-frame clones, and not every one. The table lists over 50,000 clones, roughly 81% of them singletons, with roughly 14% in the top ten. The sequenced material came from peripheral blood. Every receptor here comes from a man older than 75 with acute or convalescent COVID-19. Both conserved end residues are part of each CDR3. The order of the fields is D gene, clone size, J gene, V gene, CDR3 protein, CDR3 DNA. The D gene is left open where the match is weak. Some rows have no size entry. The others give once, few or many, or a class for an expanded clone.

d_gene: .
abundance: few
j_gene: TRBJ1-5
v_gene: TRBV19
CDR3aa: CASNPVDSVNQPQHF
CDR3nt: TGTGCCAGTAATCCGGTCGACAGCGTCAATCAGCCCCAGCATTTT

d_gene: .
abundance: .
j_gene: TRBJ2-3
v_gene: TRBV20-1
CDR3aa: CSASDVGGTDTQYF
CDR3nt: TGCAGTGCTAGTGACGTCGGTGGCACAGATACGCAGTATTTT

d_gene: .
abundance: few
j_gene: TRBJ2-1
v_gene: TRBV28
CDR3aa: CASRVTSYNEQFF
CDR3nt: TGTGCCAGCAGAGTTACCAGCTACAATGAGCAGTTCTTC

d_gene: TRBD1
abundance: .
j_gene: TRBJ1-6
v_gene: TRBV6-5
CDR3aa: CASSSPFTGGSSPLHF
CDR3nt: TGTGCCAGCAGTTCGCCATTTACAGGGGGCAGTTCACCCCTCCACTTT

d_gene: TRBD1
abundance: once
j_gene: TRBJ1-5
v_gene: TRBV6-5
CDR3aa: CASSRDRGDNQPQHF
CDR3nt: TGTGCCAGCAGCCGAGACAGGGGAGATAATCAGCCCCAGCATTTT

d_gene: .
abundance: .
j_gene: TRBJ2-5
v_gene: TRBV21-1
CDR3aa: CASSKGASRGETQYF
CDR3nt: TGTGCCAGCAGCAAAGGGGCCTCACGGGGGGAGACCCAGTACTTC

d_gene: TRBD1
abundance: few
j_gene: TRBJ1-3
v_gene: TRBV29-1
CDR3aa: CSVDSGQGSGNTIYF
CDR3nt: TGCAGCGTTGATTCTGGACAGGGTAGTGGAAACACCATATATTTT

d_gene: TRBD2
abundance: once
j_gene: TRBJ2-2
v_gene: TRBV5-5
CDR3aa: CASSLGLAGGTGELFF
CDR3nt: TGTGCCAGCAGCCTTGGACTAGCGGGGGGAACCGGGGAGCTGTTTTTT

d_gene: .
abundance: .
j_gene: TRBJ1-2
v_gene: TRBV4-3
CDR3aa: CASSQDTGYYGYTF
CDR3nt: TGCGCCAGCAGCCAAGATACGGGATACTATGGCTACACCTTC

d_gene: .
abundance: .
j_gene: TRBJ1-1
v_gene: TRBV11-3
CDR3aa: CASSLDREGKAFF
CDR3nt: TGTGCCAGCAGCTTAGATCGGGAAGGTAAAGCTTTCTTT

d_gene: TRBD1
abundance: many
j_gene: TRBJ1-2
v_gene: TRBV9
CDR3aa: CASSVVTGGWITF
CDR3nt: TGTGCCAGCAGCGTAGTAACAGGGGGTTGGATCACCTTC

d_gene: TRBD2
abundance: .
j_gene: TRBJ2-1
v_gene: TRBV6-2/TRBV6-3
CDR3aa: CASSPTPWTSGVVTFSYNEQFF
CDR3nt: TGTGCCAGCAGCCCGACCCCCTGGACTAGCGGGGTTGTAACCTTCTCCTACAATGAGCAGTTCTTC

d_gene: .
abundance: .
j_gene: TRBJ2-1
v_gene: TRBV7-2
CDR3aa: CASSWTGGKTYNEQFF
CDR3nt: TGTGCCAGCAGCTGGACAGGAGGGAAAACCTACAATGAGCAGTTCTTC

d_gene: .
abundance: few
j_gene: TRBJ2-2
v_gene: TRBV19
CDR3aa: CASSTPQAGRLAGELFF
CDR3nt: TGTGCCAGTAGTACACCTCAGGCAGGGAGGTTGGCCGGGGAGCTGTTTTTT

d_gene: .
abundance: .
j_gene: TRBJ2-7
v_gene: TRBV19
CDR3aa: CASSMVRGLEQYF
CDR3nt: TGTGCCAGTAGTATGGTGCGGGGGCTCGAGCAGTACTTC

d_gene: .
abundance: .
j_gene: TRBJ1-4
v_gene: TRBV28
CDR3aa: CASSSDSSEKLFF
CDR3nt: TGTGCCAGCAGTTCAGACAGTTCCGAAAAACTGTTTTTT

d_gene: .
abundance: once
j_gene: TRBJ2-3
v_gene: TRBV10-3
CDR3aa: CAISVGQGMTDTQYF
CDR3nt: TGTGCCATCAGTGTTGGTCAGGGGATGACAGATACGCAGTATTTT

d_gene: .
abundance: .
j_gene: TRBJ1-4
v_gene: TRBV30
CDR3aa: CARNTGQGEKLFF
CDR3nt: TGTGCCCGGAACACAGGGCAGGGGGAAAAACTGTTTTTT

d_gene: TRBD2
abundance: .
j_gene: TRBJ2-3
v_gene: TRBV7-8
CDR3aa: CASSLGGRGNSDTQYF
CDR3nt: TGTGCCAGCAGCTTAGGCGGGAGGGGAAACTCAGATACGCAGTATTTT

d_gene: .
abundance: once
j_gene: TRBJ1-1
v_gene: TRBV18
CDR3aa: CASSPSGNTEAFF
CDR3nt: TGTGCCAGCTCACCATCAGGAAACACTGAAGCTTTCTTT

d_gene: TRBD2
abundance: .
j_gene: TRBJ2-3
v_gene: TRBV6-5
CDR3aa: CASSYGAGGADTQYF
CDR3nt: TGTGCCAGCAGTTACGGGGCGGGGGGGGCAGATACGCAGTATTTT

d_gene: .
abundance: few
j_gene: TRBJ2-7
v_gene: TRBV11-2
CDR3aa: CASSHSYEQYF
CDR3nt: TGTGCCAGCAGCCACAGCTACGAGCAGTACTTC

d_gene: TRBD1
abundance: once
j_gene: TRBJ1-2
v_gene: TRBV4-3
CDR3aa: CASSQDGQGTGYTF
CDR3nt: TGCGCCAGCAGCCAAGACGGACAGGGAACTGGCTACACCTTC

d_gene: TRBD1
abundance: few
j_gene: TRBJ2-1
v_gene: TRBV29-1
CDR3aa: CSAGQGAFNEQFF
CDR3nt: TGCAGCGCCGGACAGGGGGCGTTCAATGAGCAGTTCTTC

d_gene: .
abundance: .
j_gene: TRBJ1-2
v_gene: TRBV4-2
CDR3aa: CASSLQLEGTYGYTF
CDR3nt: TGTGCCAGCAGCCTACAACTGGAGGGGACCTATGGCTACACCTTC

d_gene: TRBD2
abundance: once
j_gene: TRBJ2-5
v_gene: TRBV19
CDR3aa: CASSSLAGGETQYF
CDR3nt: TGTGCCAGTAGTTCCTTAGCGGGGGGAGAGACCCAGTACTTC

d_gene: TRBD1
abundance: few
j_gene: TRBJ1-2
v_gene: TRBV7-8
CDR3aa: CASSPHPPGQGAGTGYTF
CDR3nt: TGTGCCAGCAGCCCCCACCCCCCGGGACAGGGGGCCGGAACGGGCTACACCTTC

d_gene: .
abundance: once
j_gene: TRBJ1-1
v_gene: TRBV3-1/TRBV3-2
CDR3aa: CASSHLFGRRQDRTTEAFF
CDR3nt: TGTGCCAGCAGCCATCTATTTGGGCGCCGTCAGGATCGAACGACTGAAGCTTTCTTT

d_gene: .
abundance: .
j_gene: TRBJ2-7
v_gene: TRBV5-1
CDR3aa: CASSYSSPNYEQYF
CDR3nt: TGCGCCAGCAGCTATTCAAGCCCCAACTACGAGCAGTACTTC

d_gene: .
abundance: .
j_gene: TRBJ1-6
v_gene: TRBV6-4
CDR3aa: CASSTEFDSPLHF
CDR3nt: TGTGCCAGCAGCACAGAATTTGATTCACCCCTCCACTTT